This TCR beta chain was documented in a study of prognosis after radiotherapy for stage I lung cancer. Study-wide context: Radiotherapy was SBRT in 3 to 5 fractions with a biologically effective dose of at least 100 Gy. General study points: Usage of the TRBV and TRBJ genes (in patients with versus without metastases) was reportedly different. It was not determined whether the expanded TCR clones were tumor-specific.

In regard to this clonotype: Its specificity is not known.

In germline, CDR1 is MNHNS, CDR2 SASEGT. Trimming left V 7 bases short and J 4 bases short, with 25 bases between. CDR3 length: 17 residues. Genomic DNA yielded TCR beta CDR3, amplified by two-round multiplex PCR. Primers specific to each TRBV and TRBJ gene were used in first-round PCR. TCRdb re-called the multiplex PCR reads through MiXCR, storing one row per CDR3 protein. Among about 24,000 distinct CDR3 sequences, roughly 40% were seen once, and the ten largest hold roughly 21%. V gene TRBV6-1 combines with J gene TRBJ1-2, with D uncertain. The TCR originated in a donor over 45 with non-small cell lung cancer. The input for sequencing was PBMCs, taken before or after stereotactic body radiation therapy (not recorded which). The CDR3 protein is CASTTLSRVQGGYGYTF. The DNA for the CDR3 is TGTGCCAGCACCACGTTATCCCGGGTCCAAGGAGGCTATGGCTACACCTTC.